The 5 T cell receptor beta chains reported below all come from one sample, sequenced in a study of control samples from healthy donors and cancer patients. The data were produced by immunoSEQ multiplex PCR, yet TCRdb's version contains in-frame clones alone and is incomplete. Here the sample spans 100,000 to 150,000 clones, about nine tenths being singletons. The material sequenced was blood. Receptors were obtained from a man between 18 and 29 years old in good health.

The rearrangement links TRBV19 to TRBJ2-1, with 13 bases lining up with TRBD2. Trimming cost V 4 bases and J 9 bases; bases outside gene matches: 6. The CDR3 runs 15 residues. The germline V gene encodes CDR1 LNHDA and CDR2 SQIVND (reference sequence). DNA for the CDR3: TGTGCCAGTAGTACCTGGACTAGCGGGGGCGGTGAGCAGTTCTTC. Its protein product is CASSTWTSGGGEQFF.

The chain uses TRBV27 and TRBJ2-5, with D unclear. Germline CDR1 and CDR2: MNHEY and SMNVEV (reference sequence). The CDR3 consists of 16 residues. V lost 5 bases to trimming and J lost 1 base, with 17 bases between them. CDR3 amino acids: CASSPQLFHIQETQYF. DNA for the CDR3: TGTGCCAGCAGTCCCCAGTTGTTTCACATCCAAGAGACCCAGTACTTC.

This clone turned up a few times. The J gene is TRBJ2-3, the V gene TRBV5-1; D is unresolved. From germline, CDR1 is SGHRS and CDR2 YFSETQ. This CDR3 has 15 residues. The V end was cut by 0 bases, the J end by 0 bases, with 8 bases between. This CDR3 is CASSLAAKSTDTQYF. DNA of the CDR3: TGCGCCAGCAGCTTGGCTGCCAAGAGCACAGATACGCAGTATTTT.

The chain joins TRBV9 to TRBJ2-1, with D uncertain. The CDR3 loop spans 13 amino acids. V was trimmed by 1 base and J by 5 bases, leaving 7 bases between them. CDR1 is SGDLS and CDR2 is YYNGEE in the germline V gene. For the CDR3, the DNA is TGTGCCAGCAGCGTAACCCTCCACAATGAGCAGTTCTTC. This translates into CASSVTLHNEQFF.

The chain is built from TRBV7-2 and TRBJ2-3; 10 bases agree with TRBD2. CDR1 and CDR2 from the germline V gene are SGHTA and FQGNSA. This CDR3 comprises 15 residues. J lost 2 bases, V lost 4 bases, and 3 bases had no gene match. The DNA for the CDR3 is TGTGCCAGCAGCTCACTAGCGGGGAACACAGATACGCAGTATTTT. Amino acid sequence: CASSSLAGNTDTQYF.